This T cell receptor (beta chain) was sequenced in a study of blood T cell repertoires in COVID-19. This CDR3 contains 18 residues. Trimming removed 4 bases from V and 4 bases from J; junction bases left unmatched: 11. CDR1 is MNHEY and CDR2 is SMNVEV in the germline V gene (reference sequence). In the original analysis: Reference gene primer amplification in the assay estimated nucleated cell counts. Sequencing was performed with immunoSEQ multiplex PCR; in TCRdb, only in-frame clones are kept and a portion is missing. The D gene and trimming were derived from the DNA, and the V and J assignments and clone size from that table. Of approximately 200,000 clones listed, roughly 84% are singletons.

The chain uses TRBV27 and TRBJ2-2, with 11 bases identical to TRBD1. The TCR sequence derives from a woman in her 30s who had recovered from COVID-19. The specimen sequenced was peripheral blood. The CDR3 nucleotides read TGTGCCAGCAGTTGGGGGACAGGGGGTGGAGTGGGCACCGGGGAGCTGTTTTTT. Its protein is CASSWGTGGGVGTGELFF.